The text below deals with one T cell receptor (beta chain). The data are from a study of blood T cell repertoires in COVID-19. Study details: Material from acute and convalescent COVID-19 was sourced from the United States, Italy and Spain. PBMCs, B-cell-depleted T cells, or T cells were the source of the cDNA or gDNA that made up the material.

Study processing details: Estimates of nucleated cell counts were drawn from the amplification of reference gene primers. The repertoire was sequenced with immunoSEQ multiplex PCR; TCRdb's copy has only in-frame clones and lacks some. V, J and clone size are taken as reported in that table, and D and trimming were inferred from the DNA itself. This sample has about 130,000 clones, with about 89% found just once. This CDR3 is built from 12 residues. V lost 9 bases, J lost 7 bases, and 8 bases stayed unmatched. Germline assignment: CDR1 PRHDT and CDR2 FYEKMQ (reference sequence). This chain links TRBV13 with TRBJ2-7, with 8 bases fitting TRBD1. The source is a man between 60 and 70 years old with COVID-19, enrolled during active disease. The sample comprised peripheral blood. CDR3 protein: CASAGTGPEQYF. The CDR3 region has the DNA TGTGCCAGTGCCGGGACAGGCCCAGAGCAGTACTTC.